The T cell receptor (beta chain) described here comes from a study of blood T cell repertoires in COVID-19. The wider study: Some COVID-19 samples were acute and others convalescent; all came from the United States, Italy and Spain. Sample material is recorded as cDNA or gDNA derived from T cells, B-cell-depleted T cells, or PBMCs.

Assay used: immunoSEQ multiplex PCR; TCRdb lists only in-frame clones, some missing. The sample has a few hundred thousand clones; about 91% are singletons. Concerning this clone itself: The sample holds other DNA sequences that translate to the same CDR3.

The CDR3 is made up of 16 amino acids. Trimming took 0 bases from V and 6 from J, leaving 12 bases between them. CDR1 and CDR2 from the germline V gene are MGHRA and YSYEKL. This receptor was obtained from a person aged 18 to 35 with COVID-19, enrolled during active disease. The chain couples TRBV4-1 to TRBJ1-6; D gene unclear. Material for sequencing was peripheral blood. Written as DNA, the CDR3 is TGCGCCAGCAGCCAAGATAGAAGTCGAGGTAATTCACCCCTCCACTTT. Translating it yields CASSQDRSRGNSPLHF.